This T cell receptor (beta chain) was recorded in a study of breast tumors, draining lymph nodes, adjacent tissues. The CDR3 loop spans 15 amino acids. Losses at the gene ends were 0 bases for V and 5 bases for J; bases not matched to a gene: 6. In germline, CDR1 is GTSNPN, CDR2 SVGIG (reference sequence). The lymph nodes were axillary draining lymph nodes from breast cancer patients. Study findings and constraints: Tumor T cell lymph node origin was a supported hypothesis, not proven.

TCRdb itself ran the multiplex PCR reads through MiXCR, one entry per CDR3 protein. The repertoire holds about 200,000 distinct CDR3 sequences, roughly 31% seen once, with about 4.3% in the top ten. With regard to this clonotype: Its antigen is undetermined.

The chain couples TRBV30 to TRBJ2-3; 9 bases agree with TRBD2. The TCR comes from a female donor with breast cancer. Some clones in this sample may be carry-over from other donors' samples. The sequenced sample consisted of axillary lymph node tissue. The CDR3, as DNA: TGTGCCTGGAGTGTCGGCGGGGGGGCGAGAGATACGCAGTATTTT. Its protein product is CAWSVGGGARDTQYF.